This T cell receptor beta chain is drawn from a study of T cell repertoires in ileal Crohn's disease. Overall study: At surgery, about 36% of patients smoked, with median disease duration 7.9 years.

In regard to this clone: What it recognizes is unknown.

The V gene lost 0 bases and the J gene lost 4 bases, with 12 bases spanning the gap. Looked up from germline, CDR1 is MGHRA and CDR2 is YSYEKL. The CDR3 has 15 amino acids. Adults with ileal or ileocolonic Crohn's disease and an indication for resection were eligible. Profiling relied on immunoSEQ multiplex PCR, and the TCRdb table lists in-frame clones only, not all of them. This table has over 11,000 clones, roughly 85% appearing once. Study outcomes and limitations: High-frequency clones were more common in sorted CD8 than CD4 cells.

The source of this sequence is an adult with Crohn's disease. The sample was ileal tissue. The chain combines TRBV4-1 with TRBJ1-2; D ambiguous. The CDR3 protein is CASSQDGPSGYGYTF. CDR3 sequence (DNA): TGCGCCAGCAGCCAAGATGGGCCGAGTGGCTATGGCTACACCTTC.